The 25 T cell receptor beta chains given below trace back to one sample, sequenced in a study of T cell clonality in common variable immunodeficiency. Study conclusions and caveats: Reportedly, TCR beta sequences from common variable immunodeficiency showed fewer deletions and N-nucleotide insertions.

No antigens are known for them. Sequencing used immunoSEQ multiplex PCR; TCRdb keeps in-frame clones, though not all of them. Listed for the sample are roughly 40,000 clones, none seen a single time. The sample consisted of peripheral blood mononuclear cells. These receptors were obtained from a human donor with common variable immunodeficiency.

Comments on this clone: The CDR3 extends 3 residues past the end of the read, so its final part is completed from the germline J gene. The chain recombines TRBV7-9 with TRBJ2-7, with D possibly TRBD2 on 5 matching bases. This CDR3 region has 13 residues. Between the trimmed V and J ends, which lost 6 bases and 4 bases, there was a span of 13 bases. Germline values: CDR1 SEHNR, CDR2 FQNEAQ (reference sequence). CDR3 bases read: TGTGCCAGCAGTTACACCGGGGATTACGAG. Protein sequence: CASSYTGDYE. The entire CDR3 sequence reads CASSYTGDYEQYF.

CDR3 DNA, as far as it was read: TGCGCCAGCAGAGGACAGACCCCTGGGGACACCGGGGAG. Encoded protein: CASRGQTPGDTGE. From start to end, the CDR3 is CASRGQTPGDTGELFF. The genes are TRBV5-1 and TRBJ2-2; TRBD1 might be the D (6 bases). The CDR3 end is not reached by the read, which stops 3 residues before it; the germline J gene fills it in. This CDR3 contains 16 residues. Trimming left V 5 bases short and J 3 bases short, with 17 bases between. CDR1 and CDR2 (germline): SGHRS, YFSETQ. Based on the CDR3 plus reference TRBV5-1 and TRBJ2-2, the full variable domain is KAGVTQTPRYLIKTRGQQVTLSCSPISGHRSVSWYQQTPGQGLQFLFEYFSETQRNKGNFPGRFSGRQFSNSRSEMNVSTLELGDSALYLCASRGQTPGDTGELFFGEGSRLTVL.

The sample holds many counts of this clone. The CDR3 extends 3 residues past the end of the read, so its final part is completed from the germline J gene. The chain combines TRBV20-1 with TRBJ2-4, with D uncertain. This CDR3 has 12 amino acids. Trimming left V 6 bases short and J 3 bases short, with 9 bases between. Germline V gene sequence: CDR1 DFQATT, CDR2 SNEGSKA (reference sequence). The CDR3 spells CSALQNKNIQYF. The sequenced CDR3 bases are TGCAGTGCCCTTCAGAACAAAAACATT.

About this clone: Sequencing ends 3 residues short of the CDR3 end; the germline J gene provides the rest. The V and J genes are TRBV6-2 or TRBV6-3 and TRBJ2-5; TRBD2 matches at 7 bases. J lost 3 bases, V lost 2 bases, and 6 bases had no gene match. The germline CDR1 and CDR2 sequences are MNHEY and SVGEGT. This CDR3 has 15 amino acids. CDR3 DNA, as far as it was read: TGTGCCAGCAGTTACACCGGACTAGTCGAAGAGACC. Encoded protein: CASSYTGLVEET. The whole CDR3 protein is CASSYTGLVEETQYF.

This clone occurred many times. Read sequence stops 3 residues before the CDR3 end, and the germline J gene provides the missing end. V gene TRBV30 combines with J gene TRBJ2-7; perhaps TRBD2 as D (5 bases). Germline V gene data show CDR1 as GTSNPN and CDR2 as SVGIG (reference sequence). The CDR3 is 14 residues long. Trimming took 1 base from V and 3 from J, leaving 13 bases between them. The CDR3 sequence: CAWSAAGRHYEQYF. The DNA read from the CDR3 is TGTGCCTGGAGTGCCGCGGGTCGCCACTACGAG.

In its sample, this clone was seen many times. Sequencing ends 3 residues short of the CDR3 end; the germline J gene provides the rest. The chain carries TRBV20-1 and TRBJ2-3; unclear D gene. The CDR3 loop spans 11 amino acids. Trimming removed 3 bases at V and 3 bases at J, with 4 bases between. Per germline, CDR1 DFQATT and CDR2 SNEGSKA (reference sequence). The CDR3 bases that were read are TGCAGTGCTAGTCGTACAGATACG. This translates into CSASRTDT. In full, the CDR3 is CSASRTDTQYF.

There are many counts of this clone. The read falls 3 residues short of the CDR3 end, and the missing part is taken from the germline J gene. V gene TRBV5-1 combines with J gene TRBJ2-1, with TRBD2 as a possible D gene (6 bases). There are 15 residues in the CDR3. The V end lost 3 bases, the J end lost 4 bases, and 14 bases lay between the germline ends. Germline V lookup: CDR1 SGHRS, CDR2 YFSETQ. Incomplete CDR3 DNA: TGCGCCAGCAGCTCGGGACGGGGGATTTACAATGAG. It is translated as CASSSGRGIYNE. The complete CDR3 protein is CASSSGRGIYNEQFF.

In this sample, this clone turned up many times. The read finishes 3 residues shy of the CDR3 end, and the germline J gene is used to complete it. The chain has TRBV20-1 and TRBJ2-1; TRBD2 agrees at 16 bases. J gave up 2 bases and V 5 bases, and 3 bases lay outside the gene matches. The length of the CDR3 is 16 residues. Germline V gene lookup returns CDR1 DFQATT and CDR2 SNEGSKA (reference sequence). CDR3 region: CSAPGLAGGAYNEQFF. Incomplete CDR3 DNA: TGCAGTGCTCCGGGACTAGCGGGAGGGGCCTACAATGAG.

About this clone itself: The CDR3 end is not reached by the read, which stops 3 residues before it; the germline J gene fills it in. The rearrangement uses TRBV7-2 and TRBJ2-7; possibly TRBD2 for D (6 bases). V gave up 5 bases and J gave up 0 bases, with 14 bases separating them. CDR1 is SGHTA, CDR2 FQGNSA, per germline. This CDR3 region has 15 residues. CDR3 DNA (partial): TGTGCCAGCAGCCCGCCGGGCGGGAACTCCTACGAG. As protein: CASSPPGGNSYE. The complete CDR3 protein is CASSPPGGNSYEQYF.

The sample holds a few counts of this clone. The read comes to an end 3 residues before the CDR3 does, leaving the germline J gene to fill in the end. The rearrangement joins TRBV5-1 to TRBJ1-2, with 8 nucleotides matching TRBD1. Germline V gene sequence: CDR1 SGHRS, CDR2 YFSETQ. This CDR3 comprises 13 residues. CDR3 in amino acids: CASSLAGGGGYTF. CDR3 bases read: TGCGCCAGCAGCTTGGCAGGGGGCGGGGGC.

As regards this clone: An end of the junction differs from the germline gene, which may be a read error. The missing CDR3 end, 3 residues past where the read stops, is filled in from the germline J gene. This chain joins TRBV19 and TRBJ2-3; 8 bases map to TRBD2. This CDR3 is built from 16 residues. Germline V gene lookup returns CDR1 LNHDA and CDR2 SQIVND (reference sequence). The part of the CDR3 DNA that was read is TGTGCCAGTACCGGAATCGGGGGGGGAAGCACATATACG. Translating gives CASTGIGGGSTYT. The CDR3 in full is CASTGIGGGSTYTQYF.

This clone has ten or more counts. The CDR3 end falls 3 residues outside the read, so it is completed with the germline J gene. The rearrangement joins TRBV18 to TRBJ2-3; TRBD1 matches 7 bases. Losses at the gene ends were 3 bases for V and 4 bases for J; bases not matched to a gene: 4. This CDR3 is 14 amino acids long. Germline V gene lookup returns CDR1 KGHSH and CDR2 LQKENI. CDR3 DNA, as far as it was read: TGTGCCAGCTCACCCTCTCAGGGGGCAGATACG. Its translation: CASSPSQGADT. The entire CDR3 protein reads CASSPSQGADTQYF.

In this sample, this clone turned up many times. The observed sequence ends 3 residues before the CDR3 terminus, with the missing tail filled in from the germline J gene. The chain carries TRBV20-1 and TRBJ2-7; 8 bases agree with TRBD1. Trimming removed 6 bases from V and 3 bases from J; junction bases left unmatched: 4. This CDR3 is built from 12 residues. Germline values: CDR1 DFQATT, CDR2 SNEGSKA (reference sequence). Incomplete CDR3 DNA: TGCAGTGCGATCGACAGGGGCTACGAG. This gives the protein CSAIDRGYE. The full CDR3 protein is CSAIDRGYEQYF.

As regards this clone: The CDR3 end falls 3 residues outside the read, so it is completed with the germline J gene. This sequence joins TRBV2 and TRBJ2-5, with a weak D call TRBD1 (6 bases). This CDR3 contains 15 residues. Germline lookup yields CDR1 SNHLY and CDR2 FYNNEI. Trimming removed 4 bases at V and 0 bases at J, with 12 bases between. The covered CDR3 bases are TGTGCCAGCAGTGTCGGACAGAAGTACCAAGAGACC. Amino acids: CASSVGQKYQET. The entire CDR3 reads CASSVGQKYQETQYF.

In its sample, this clone was seen a few times. The read comes to an end 3 residues before the CDR3 does, leaving the germline J gene to fill in the end. The V and J genes are TRBV7-9 and TRBJ2-5; tentatively, D is TRBD2 (5 bases). CDR3 size: 14 residues. The V end was cut by 4 bases, the J end by 5 bases, with 14 bases between. Germline CDR1 reads SEHNR; CDR2 reads FQNEAQ (reference sequence). CDR3 region: CASSSAGGGETQYF. CDR3 bases read: TGTGCCAGCAGCTCAGCTGGCGGAGGCGAGACC. Based on the CDR3 plus reference TRBV7-9 and TRBJ2-5, the full variable domain is DTGVSQNPRHKITKRGQNVTFRCDPISEHNRLYWYRQTLGQGPEFLTYFQNEAQLEKSRLLSDRFSAERPKGSFSTLEIQRTEQGDSAMYLCASSSAGGGETQYFGPGTRLLVL.

In this sample, this clone turned up many times. The missing CDR3 end, 3 residues past where the read stops, is filled in from the germline J gene. The rearrangement joins TRBV20-1 to TRBJ2-3, with D perhaps TRBD1 (5 bases). CDR3 size: 14 residues. Germline V gene sequence: CDR1 DFQATT, CDR2 SNEGSKA (reference sequence). V was pared by 5 bases and J by 0 bases, with 12 bases between. The sequenced CDR3 bases are TGCAGTGCTCCCCCCTCAGGGAGCACAGATACG. It is translated as CSAPPSGSTDT. Given in full, the CDR3 is CSAPPSGSTDTQYF.

This clone was seen only a few times. Coverage ceases 3 residues before the CDR3 finishes, and the germline J gene fills in the end. The gene calls are TRBV6-2 or TRBV6-3 and TRBJ1-6; unclear D gene. V lost 2 bases and J lost 7, with 12 bases in between. The germline CDR1 and CDR2 sequences are MNHEY and SVGEGT. There are 15 residues in the CDR3. The DNA read from the CDR3 is TGTGCCAGCAGTTACGCGGGAGCAAACAATTCACCC. It codes for CASSYAGANNSP. The full-length CDR3 reads as CASSYAGANNSPLHF.

This clone occurred many times. Partial CDR3 DNA: TGTGCCAGCAGCCAAGGGGGGGGGAGATACAATGAG. Its translation: CASSQGGGRYNE. The entire CDR3 sequence reads CASSQGGGRYNEQFF. The chain couples TRBV14 to TRBJ2-1; 7 bases are a match to TRBD2. The read terminates 3 residues ahead of where the CDR3 ends, so the germline J gene completes it. Germline V lookup: CDR1 SGHDN, CDR2 FVKESK. This CDR3 comprises 15 residues. V dropped 1 base and J dropped 4; count of bases not matched to a gene: 4.

At least ten counts were recorded for this clone. The read ends 3 residues early relative to the CDR3; the germline J gene fills the gap. The chain combines TRBV20-1 with TRBJ2-4; no clear D. Germline V gives CDR1 DFQATT, CDR2 SNEGSKA (reference sequence). This CDR3 is 14 amino acids long. V was pared by 5 bases and J by 7 bases, with 18 bases between. The CDR3 sequence is CSARPPPGRNIQYF. CDR3 DNA, as far as it was read: TGCAGTGCTCGCCCCCCCCCGGGTAGGAACATT.

This clone was seen only a few times. The read ends 3 residues shy of where the CDR3 ends; the end is completed using the germline J gene. This chain uses TRBV5-1 with TRBJ2-7; 10 bases match TRBD1. This CDR3 contains 15 residues. Per germline, CDR1 SGHRS and CDR2 YFSETQ. Trimming took 0 bases from V and 2 from J; bases not matched to a gene: 2. The sequenced part of the CDR3 DNA is TGCGCCAGCAGCTTGGGACAGGGGGCAGCCTACGAG. Its protein product is CASSLGQGAAYE. The whole CDR3 protein reads CASSLGQGAAYEQYF.

As concerns this clone: Coverage ceases 3 residues before the CDR3 finishes, and the germline J gene fills in the end. The V call is TRBV7-2, the J call TRBJ1-1; D uncertain. The CDR3 covers 14 residues. V lost 2 bases and J 1 base, leaving 8 bases between the germline ends. Germline CDR1 is SGHTA and CDR2 is FQGNSA. CDR3 in amino acids: CASSLPAGNTEAFF. CDR3 DNA, as far as it was read: TGTGCCAGCAGCTTACCGGCAGGGAACACTGAA.

The sample holds many counts of this clone. The CDR3 extends 3 residues past the end of the read, so its final part is completed from the germline J gene. The chain carries TRBV7-3 and TRBJ2-1; the match to TRBD2 covers 7 bases. From germline, CDR1 is SGHTA and CDR2 FQGTGA. V lost 5 bases to trimming and J lost 1 base; unmatched junction nucleotides: 5. CDR3 length equals 15 residues. Here the CDR3 reads CASSPPGGSYNEQFF. The covered CDR3 bases are TGTGCCAGCAGCCCACCGGGGGGTTCCTACAATGAG.

This clone was counted ten times or more. The CDR3 loop is CAWSVGLTGWTDTQYF. The CDR3 DNA, read in part, is TGTGCCTGGAGTGTGGGTCTCACAGGGTGGACGGATACG. This sequence joins TRBV30 and TRBJ2-3; tentative D call: TRBD1 (6 bases). Coverage ceases 3 residues before the CDR3 finishes, and the germline J gene fills in the end. Trimming took off 0 bases at V and 6 bases at J, with 19 bases between the two ends. Looked up from germline, CDR1 is GTSNPN and CDR2 is SVGIG (reference sequence). The CDR3 is 16 residues long.

This clone was detected only a few times. Read sequence stops 3 residues before the CDR3 end, and the germline J gene provides the missing end. The chain carries TRBV7-9 and TRBJ2-7; D may be TRBD2 (6 bases). Looked up from germline, CDR1 is SEHNR and CDR2 is FQNEAQ (reference sequence). The length of the CDR3 is 13 residues. V was shortened by 4 bases and J by 6 bases, with 13 bases between the two germline ends. CDR3 DNA, as far as it was read: TGTGCCAGCAGCTCGTCGGAGGGGCGCGAG. Residues: CASSSSEGRE. The whole CDR3 region reads CASSSSEGREQYF.

This clone has a handful of counts. Read coverage stops 3 residues before the CDR3 terminus; the germline J gene supplies the remainder. V usage is TRBV30 and J usage is TRBJ1-6; D not certain. Trimming left V 3 bases short and J 7 bases short, with 10 bases between. The CDR3 contains 13 residues. Germline-derived CDR1 and CDR2 are GTSNPN and SVGIG (reference sequence). This CDR3 reads CAWSARLNSPLHF. The CDR3 bases that were read are TGTGCCTGGAGCGCACGCCTAAATTCACCC. Full variable domain (remainder filled in from reference TRBV30 and TRBJ1-6): SQTIHQWPATLVQPVGSPLSLECTVEGTSNPNLYWYRQAAGRGLQLLFYSVGIGQISSEVPQNLSASRPQDRQFILSSKKLLLSDSGFYLCAWSARLNSPLHFGNGTRLTVT.